This T cell receptor beta chain stems from a study of blood T cell repertoires in COVID-19. Across the whole study: Researchers got acute and convalescent COVID-19 samples from the United States, Italy and Spain. Sources were T cells, B-cell-depleted T cells, or PBMCs; the material itself was cDNA or gDNA.

Original data processing: Reference gene primer amplification gave nucleated cell count estimates. Libraries were prepared by immunoSEQ multiplex PCR; TCRdb keeps only in-frame clonotypes and omits some of them. V and J calls and clone size come straight from that table; D and trimming were deduced from the DNA. The repertoire holds about 270,000 clones, with more than 85% as singletons. Those enrolled in Seattle joined during active infection and were followed longitudinally afterward. Germline CDR1 and CDR2: SQVTM and ANQGSEA. Trimming stripped 1 base from V and 1 base from J, with 11 bases between. The CDR3 has 15 residues.

The chain carries TRBV29-1 and TRBJ2-1; D possibly corresponds to TRBD1 (5 bases). The source of this sequence is a person under 35 with COVID-19, enrolled during active disease. Sequences were obtained from peripheral blood. The CDR3 region is CSVEADSISYNEQFF. CDR3 nucleotides: TGCAGCGTTGAAGCCGACAGTATATCCTACAATGAGCAGTTCTTC.